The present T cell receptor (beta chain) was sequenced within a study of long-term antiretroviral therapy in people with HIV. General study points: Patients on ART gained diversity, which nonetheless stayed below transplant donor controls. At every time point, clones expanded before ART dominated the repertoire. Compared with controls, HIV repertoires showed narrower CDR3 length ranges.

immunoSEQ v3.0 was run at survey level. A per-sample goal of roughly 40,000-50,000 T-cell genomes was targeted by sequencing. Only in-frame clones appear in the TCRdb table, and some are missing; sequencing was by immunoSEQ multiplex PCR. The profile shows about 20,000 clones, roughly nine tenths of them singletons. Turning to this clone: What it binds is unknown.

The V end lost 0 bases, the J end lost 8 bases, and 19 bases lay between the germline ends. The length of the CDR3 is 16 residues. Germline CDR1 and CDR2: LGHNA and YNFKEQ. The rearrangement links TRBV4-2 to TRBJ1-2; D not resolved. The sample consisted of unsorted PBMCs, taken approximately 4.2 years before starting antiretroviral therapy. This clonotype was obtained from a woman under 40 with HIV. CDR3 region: CASSQDPNAQNGGYTF. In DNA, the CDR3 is TGTGCCAGCAGCCAAGACCCGAACGCGCAAAATGGGGGCTACACCTTC.